Each of the 12 T cell receptor beta chains below was sequenced from the same sample in a study of blood T cell repertoires in COVID-19. Libraries were prepared by immunoSEQ multiplex PCR; TCRdb keeps only in-frame clonotypes and omits some of them. The sample records hundreds of thousands of clones, 85% to 90% being singletons. The sample consisted of peripheral blood. The receptors here all came from a woman between 45 and 65 years old with COVID-19, enrolled during active disease.

The chain is built from TRBV28 and TRBJ1-5, with TRBD1 matching 9 bases. This CDR3 spans 15 amino acids. CDR1 and CDR2 from the germline V gene are MDHEN and SYDVKM. J was trimmed by 7 bases and V by 5 bases; bases with no gene match: 9. The CDR3 here is CASSASGQGGQPQHF. In DNA, the CDR3 is TGTGCCAGCAGTGCCTCGGGACAGGGCGGGCAGCCCCAGCATTTT.

The V and J genes are TRBV5-1 and TRBJ2-7; no firm D call. V shed 1 base and J shed 0 bases, with 5 bases lying between them. CDR3 length equals 13 residues. Germline-derived CDR1 and CDR2 are SGHRS and YFSETQ. In DNA form, the CDR3 reads TGCGCCAGCAGCTTGCAGGTCTCCTACGAGCAGTACTTC. Its translation: CASSLQVSYEQYF.

This chain connects TRBV5-1 to TRBJ2-7, with 12 bases aligning to TRBD1. The CDR3 is 15 amino acids. Unmatched junction bases numbered 5, after V lost 2 bases and J lost 5 bases. Germline V gene data show CDR1 as SGHRS and CDR2 as YFSETQ. CDR3 loop: CASSFGTGGINEQYF. CDR3 sequence (DNA): TGCGCCAGCAGCTTTGGGACAGGGGGCATCAACGAGCAGTACTTC. Full variable domain (outside the CDR3, taken from reference TRBV5-1 and TRBJ2-7): KAGVTQTPRYLIKTRGQQVTLSCSPISGHRSVSWYQQTPGQGLQFLFEYFSETQRNKGNFPGRFSGRQFSNSRSEMNVSTLELGDSALYLCASSFGTGGINEQYFGPGTRLTVT.

V and J are TRBV5-6 and TRBJ2-5; D gene unclear. This CDR3 is built from 14 residues. Trimming stripped 2 bases from V and 5 bases from J, with 13 bases between. The germline V gene has CDR1 SGHDT and CDR2 YYEEEE. CDR3 sequence reads: CASSLRNGWETQYF. CDR3 sequence (DNA): TGTGCCAGCAGCTTAAGGAACGGGTGGGAGACCCAGTACTTC.

This clone was seen more than once but under ten times. This chain connects TRBV5-1 to TRBJ1-2; D not resolved. The V gene lost 3 bases and the J gene lost 5 bases, with 11 bases spanning the gap. The germline V gene encodes CDR1 SGHRS and CDR2 YFSETQ. This CDR3 comprises 13 residues. The CDR3 coding sequence is TGCGCCAGCAGCTCGGACGCGGGGTATGGCTACACCTTC. Amino acids: CASSSDAGYGYTF.

This sequence joins TRBV24-1 and TRBJ2-1, with TRBD2 matching over 7 bases. From germline, CDR1 is KGHDR and CDR2 SFDVKD. Trimming removed 4 bases from V and 4 bases from J; junction bases left unmatched: 3. CDR3 length equals 14 residues. The CDR3 reads CATSESGEYNEQFF. Here the CDR3 DNA reads TGTGCCACCAGTGAAAGCGGGGAATACAATGAGCAGTTCTTC.

V gene TRBV29-1 combines with J gene TRBJ2-2, with no clear D. Trimming shortened V by 7 bases and J by 6 bases, and 6 bases separated the two germline ends. Germline assignment: CDR1 SQVTM and CDR2 ANQGSEA. This CDR3 is 10 amino acids long. CDR3 amino acids: CSALSGELFF. The CDR3 DNA sequence: TGCAGCGCCCTATCCGGGGAGCTGTTTTTT.

The gene calls are TRBV5-6 and TRBJ2-3; 7 bases are shared with TRBD2. The CDR3 is 13 amino acids. CDR1 SGHDT and CDR2 YYEEEE come from the germline V gene. V lost 2 bases to trimming and J lost 5 bases; unmatched junction nucleotides: 2. The CDR3 protein is CASSFERGDTQYF. The CDR3 region has the DNA TGTGCCAGCAGCTTTGAGCGGGGAGATACGCAGTATTTT.

J is TRBJ1-4 and V is TRBV11-2; no definite D call. From germline, CDR1 is SGHAT and CDR2 FQNNGV. This CDR3 has 15 amino acids. Trimming took off 0 bases at V and 5 bases at J, with 10 bases between the two ends. The CDR3 protein is CASSLEFAGNEKLFF. In DNA, the CDR3 is TGTGCCAGCAGCTTAGAGTTTGCGGGGAATGAAAAACTGTTTTTT.

The chain carries TRBV2 and TRBJ2-7, with 11 bases matching TRBD1. This CDR3 has 14 amino acids. The V gene's germline CDR1 is SNHLY and CDR2 FYNNEI. The V segment lost 6 bases and the J segment 0 bases; nucleotides outside the gene matches: 1. This chain's CDR3 is CASRGTGGSYEQYF. CDR3 DNA sequence: TGTGCCAGCAGGGGGACAGGGGGCTCCTACGAGCAGTACTTC. Using reference TRBV2 and TRBJ2-7 for the parts outside the CDR3, the full variable domain is EPEVTQTPSHQVTQMGQEVILRCVPISNHLYFYWYRQILGQKVEFLVSFYNNEISEKSEIFDDQFSVERPDGSNFTLKIRSTKLEDSAMYFCASRGTGGSYEQYFGPGTRLTVT.

The chain is built from TRBV6-5 and TRBJ2-7; TRBD1 matches at 9 bases. CDR3 length: 15 amino acids. Germline CDR1 MNHEY, CDR2 SVGAGI. With V trimmed by 6 bases and J by 4 bases, 10 bases remained unmatched. The CDR3 bases are TGTGCCAGCAGCTTAGGGGACAGGGTACGATACGAGCAGTACTTC. Translation: CASSLGDRVRYEQYF.

As to this clone: Other DNA variants within this sample encode the same CDR3. The V call is TRBV6-6, the J call TRBJ1-1; the D is unclear. Germline assignment: CDR1 MNHNY and CDR2 SVGAGI (reference sequence). V lost 2 bases and J 5 bases, leaving 3 bases between the germline ends. The CDR3 runs to 11 residues. CDR3 in amino acids: CASSYRTEAFF. The CDR3 DNA reads as TGTGCCAGCAGTTACCGGACTGAAGCTTTCTTT.